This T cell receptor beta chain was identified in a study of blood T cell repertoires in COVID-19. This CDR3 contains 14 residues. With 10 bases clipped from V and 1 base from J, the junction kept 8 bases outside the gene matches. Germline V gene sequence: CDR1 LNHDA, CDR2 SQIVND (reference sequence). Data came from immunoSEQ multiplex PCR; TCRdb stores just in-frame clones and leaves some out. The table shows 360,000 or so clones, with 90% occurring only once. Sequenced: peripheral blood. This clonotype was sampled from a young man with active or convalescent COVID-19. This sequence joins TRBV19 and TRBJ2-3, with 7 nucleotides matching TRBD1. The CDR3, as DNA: TGTGCCACCCGTGGGACAGTACGCACAGATACGCAGTATTTT. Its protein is CATRGTVRTDTQYF. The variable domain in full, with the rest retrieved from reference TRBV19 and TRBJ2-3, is DGGITQSPKYLFRKEGQNVTLSCEQNLNHDAMYWYRQDPGQGLRLIYYSQIVNDFQKGDIAEGYSVSREKKESFPLTVTSAQKNPTAFYLCATRGTVRTDTQYFGPGTRLTVL.